The 15 T cell receptor beta chains given below trace back to one sample, sequenced in a study of blood T cell repertoires in COVID-19. Measured with immunoSEQ multiplex PCR; TCRdb has only the in-frame clones, and not every one. Altogether approximately 440,000 clones are present, roughly 88% being singletons, with the ten largest covering roughly 12%. The sequenced sample consisted of peripheral blood. The receptors come from a woman in her 50s with COVID-19, enrolled during active disease.

The rearrangement uses TRBV5-5 and TRBJ1-1; 8 bases match TRBD1. Germline V gives CDR1 SGHKS, CDR2 YYEKEE (reference sequence). This CDR3 region has 15 residues. After removal of 4 bases from V and 4 bases from J, the junction contained 9 bases not matched to a gene. CDR3 sequence (DNA): TGTGCCAGCAGCCCGACAGGACAGGGTGGCACTGAAGCTTTCTTT. Its translation is CASSPTGQGGTEAFF.

The count of this clone is one. The V and J genes are TRBV24-1 and TRBJ1-2; a weak D match, TRBD1 (5 bases). This CDR3 has 15 amino acids. V lost 4 bases to trimming and J lost 0 bases, with 11 bases between them. Germline assignment: CDR1 KGHDR and CDR2 SFDVKD. The CDR3 DNA reads as TGTGCCACCAGTGACCCGACAGAAGCTAACTATGGCTACACCTTC. The encoded protein is CATSDPTEANYGYTF.

Only one count was recorded for this clone. This sequence joins TRBV24-1 and TRBJ1-2; D is ambiguous. This CDR3 is 15 amino acids long. V was cut by 4 bases and J by 6 bases, with 17 bases left in between. Per the germline V gene, CDR1 is KGHDR and CDR2 is SFDVKD. This CDR3 reads CATSDGTSMRDGYTF. CDR3 coding DNA: TGTGCCACCAGTGACGGTACTTCTATGCGTGATGGCTACACCTTC.

The chain uses TRBV24-1 and TRBJ2-3; 10 bases are shared with TRBD1. Unmatched junction bases numbered 7, after V lost 2 bases and J lost 6 bases. This CDR3 is 16 amino acids long. Germline CDR1 KGHDR, CDR2 SFDVKD. The CDR3: CATSDYKGQGMDTQYF. Written as DNA, the CDR3 is TGTGCCACCAGTGATTATAAGGGACAGGGGATGGATACGCAGTATTTT.

The chain joins TRBV5-4 to TRBJ1-1; D gene unclear. The V end was cut by 5 bases, the J end by 3 bases, with 8 bases between. Germline lookup yields CDR1 SGHNT and CDR2 YYREEE (reference sequence). The CDR3 loop spans 12 amino acids. CDR3 loop: CASRRSDTEAFF. DNA of the CDR3: TGTGCCAGCAGGAGATCTGACACTGAAGCTTTCTTT.

The V and J genes are TRBV6-5 and TRBJ2-3; perhaps TRBD1 as D (7 bases). CDR3 length: 13 amino acids. Trimming pared 11 bases from V and 0 bases from J, leaving 12 bases between. Germline V gives CDR1 MNHEY, CDR2 SVGAGI. The CDR3, as DNA: TGTGCCGGGGGGACAGCCAGCACAGATACGCAGTATTTT. As protein: CAGGTASTDTQYF.

The chain recombines TRBV18 with TRBJ2-3; TRBD2 might be the D (7 bases). The germline CDR1 and CDR2 sequences are KGHSH and LQKENI. Trimming stripped 0 bases from V and 6 bases from J, with 10 bases between. This CDR3 is 14 amino acids long. The CDR3 protein is CASSPPGGQDTQYF. CDR3 in DNA: TGTGCCAGCTCACCACCCGGGGGGCAGGATACGCAGTATTTT.

The chain uses TRBV7-2 and TRBJ1-1; tentatively, D is TRBD1 (6 bases). With 2 bases removed from V and 6 bases from J, the gap between germline ends came to 13 bases. CDR3 size: 14 residues. Looked up from germline, CDR1 is SGHTA and CDR2 is FQGNSA. CDR3: CASSLPGRGPEAFF. CDR3 DNA sequence: TGTGCCAGCAGCTTACCTGGCAGGGGCCCTGAAGCTTTCTTT.

The chain carries TRBV2 and TRBJ1-2, with a weak D call TRBD1 (5 bases). Germline V lookup: CDR1 SNHLY, CDR2 FYNNEI. V lost 4 bases, J lost 13 bases, and 19 bases lay in between. This CDR3 spans 13 amino acids. In DNA form, the CDR3 reads TGTGCCAGCAGTGTTAGGCGGGACGGAGAATGCACCTTC. This translates into CASSVRRDGECTF.

The CDR3 nucleotides read TGTGCCAGCTCACCTCAGGGGCGAAGGAAGAATGAGCAGTTCTTC. Protein: CASSPQGRRKNEQFF. This rearrangement joins TRBV18 to TRBJ2-1; weak D call: TRBD1 (6 bases). This CDR3 is 15 amino acids long. Germline V CDR1 and CDR2: KGHSH, LQKENI. V lost 3 bases and J lost 7, with 16 bases in between.

This clone was seen a single time. Other nucleotide sequences in the sample specify the same CDR3. V and J are TRBV5-4 and TRBJ1-1; D may be TRBD1 (5 bases). CDR1 and CDR2 (germline): SGHNT, YYREEE (reference sequence). This CDR3 is built from 13 residues. V was shortened by 4 bases and J by 1 base, with 8 bases between the two germline ends. CDR3: CASSPGQNTEAFF. The CDR3 bases are TGTGCCAGCAGCCCTGGACAGAACACTGAAGCTTTCTTT.

The rearrangement links TRBV6-4 to TRBJ1-2; possibly TRBD1 for D (5 bases). The ends were cut back, 9 bases at V and 1 base at J, with 27 bases in the middle. Looked up from germline, CDR1 is MRHNA and CDR2 is SNTAGT. There are 18 residues in the CDR3. In DNA, the CDR3 is TGTGCCAGTTTGGCCCCACAGTCGGGGGGAGGCCGTAACTATGGCTACACCTTC. Translation gives CASLAPQSGGGRNYGYTF.

The chain is built from TRBV3-1 (or the pseudogene TRBV3-2) and TRBJ2-3, with 11 bases aligning to TRBD2. Germline V lookup: CDR1 LGHDT, CDR2 YNNKEL (reference sequence). The CDR3 spans 16 residues. Unmatched junction bases numbered 6, after V lost 7 bases and J lost 0 bases. The CDR3 loop reads CASNPSGGPSTDTQYF. The CDR3 DNA sequence: TGTGCCAGCAACCCTAGCGGGGGGCCTAGCACAGATACGCAGTATTTT.

The chain links TRBV2 to TRBJ2-1; TRBD1 might be the D (6 bases). Germline assignment: CDR1 SNHLY and CDR2 FYNNEI. The CDR3 is made up of 14 amino acids. V was clipped by 5 bases and J by 3 bases, with 11 bases between them. The CDR3 loop is CASSSWTDYNEQFF. CDR3 coding DNA: TGTGCCAGCAGTTCCTGGACAGACTACAATGAGCAGTTCTTC. The full variable domain, with the rest looked up from reference TRBV2 and TRBJ2-1, is EPEVTQTPSHQVTQMGQEVILRCVPISNHLYFYWYRQILGQKVEFLVSFYNNEISEKSEIFDDQFSVERPDGSNFTLKIRSTKLEDSAMYFCASSSWTDYNEQFFGPGTRLTVL.

The V call is TRBV4-1, the J call TRBJ2-1; the match to TRBD2 covers 9 bases. The CDR3 has 16 amino acids. Germline assignment: CDR1 MGHRA and CDR2 YSYEKL. Trimming removed 3 bases from V and 5 bases from J; junction bases left unmatched: 8. CDR3 DNA: TGCGCCAGCAGCCACGCCATAGCGGGGGTCCACAATGAGCAGTTCTTC. Protein: CASSHAIAGVHNEQFF.